This T cell receptor beta chain was profiled in a study of CD8 T cells in ankylosing spondylitis. Germline V CDR1 and CDR2: SQVTM, ANQGSEA. The CDR3 is 11 amino acids. V shed 6 bases and J shed 4 bases, with 9 bases lying between them. One entry per CDR3 protein, called by TCRdb with MiXCR from the 5' RACE reads. Of 150,000 to 200,000 distinct CDR3 sequences in the sample, about an eighth were seen once. This clonotype was observed many times. Specimen: blood, either unsorted or a sorted T cell fraction (not recorded which). The chain is built from TRBV29-1 and TRBJ1-1, with D possibly being TRBD1 (6 bases). The TCR was taken from a female donor with ankylosing spondylitis or in good health (not recorded which). The DNA for the CDR3 is TGCAGCGTACAGGGAGTCACTGAAGCTTTCTTT. Protein sequence: CSVQGVTEAFF.